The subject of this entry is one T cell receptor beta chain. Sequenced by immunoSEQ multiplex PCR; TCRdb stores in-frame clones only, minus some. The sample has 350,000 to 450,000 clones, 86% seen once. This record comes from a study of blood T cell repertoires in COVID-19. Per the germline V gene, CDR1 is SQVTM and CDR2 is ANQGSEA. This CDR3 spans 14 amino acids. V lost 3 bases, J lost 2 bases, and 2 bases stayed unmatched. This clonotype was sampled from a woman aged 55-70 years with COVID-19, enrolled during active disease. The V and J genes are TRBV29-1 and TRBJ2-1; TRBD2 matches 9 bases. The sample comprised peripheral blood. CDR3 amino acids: CSVEVAGAYNEQFF. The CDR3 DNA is TGCAGCGTTGAGGTAGCGGGGGCCTACAATGAGCAGTTCTTC.